This TCR beta chain is from a study of cytomegalovirus exposure and HLA in healthy donors (dated 2017 in TCRdb). Some background on the complete study: An earlier analysis of approximately 600 of the donors reported more than 250 Gb of sequence data and 100 million to 140 million unique TCR beta sequences from about 200 million T cells. A separate validation cohort of approximately 120 different subjects was used in addition to the roughly 670-subject first cohort. An earlier analysis of approximately 500 of the donors applied high-throughput TCR beta sequencing to assess whether each TCR beta V gene segment acted as functional or pseudogenic. A later genetic analysis used genome-wide SNP genotypes for about three fifths of the 666 donors, treating that subset as a discovery cohort. Among a few hundred genotyped donors of the cohort, an average of about 240,000 unique TCR beta nucleotide sequences were sequenced per donor, about a sixth of them non-productive. All discovery cohort repertoires had been generated using a single sequencing platform. A later analysis re-analyzed previously published TCR beta repertoires from hundreds of donors and added high-resolution HLA genotyping to study TCR occurrence patterns. About 300 gigabases of sequencing data and 78 million or so unique TCR sequences were included in an early release covering around 650 HLA-typed donors. Five DR-DQ haplotypes were handled as single units for association and clustering because linkage in the cohort was strong. The number of donors typed differed by locus, with about 629-640 for A, B, C, DRB1 and DQB1, 522 for DQA1, approximately 580 for DPA1, and about 450 for DPB1. Donor age, sex, ethnicity and CMV serostatus were compiled together with the repertoire data. To predict cytomegalovirus infection status, the study combined high-throughput TCR immunosequencing, statistical association of individual TCRs with disease status, and machine learning. The study used immunosequencing to profile the T cell repertoires of some 600 subjects and linked those repertoires to cytomegalovirus serostatus. In the later analysis, no new phenotypic data were used to find candidate immune exposures; instead, reliance was placed on TCR beta sequences and their occurrence across donors. Of the roughly 400 genotyped donors, approximately 80% fell in the genetic ancestry cluster associated with self-reported Caucasian donors. The study was designed to test whether signatures of past pathogen exposure could be identified by cataloging public T cell receptors. Class I and class II HLA loci were covered by the typing at four-digit resolution. What the research found in general, with its limitations: Linkage disequilibrium might explain the correlated functional status among segregating V segments, but an unknown experimental factor could not be ruled out. In a later analysis, the rate of TCR association differed among HLA loci, with DRB1 alleles having the most associated TCRs and HLA-C alleles having the fewest. A later analysis associated about 18,000 TCR beta sequences with specific HLA alleles at a false discovery rate of 0.05. Most TCR sequences were seen in very few donors, while some public TCRs were found in many individuals. The cohort was sequenced for TCR beta chains only, and without alpha or paired-chain data the features that could be detected were limited. Compared with the approximately 720-donor mean, donors in an Asian-associated ancestry cluster had fewer N-insertions in productive TCRs, according to a later genetic analysis. Compared with equally common non-associated chains, HLA-associated TCR beta chains in a later analysis were more clonally expanded and had lower generation probabilities. In vitro tests confirmed that three of the cytomegalovirus-associated TCR beta chains recognize cytomegalovirus antigens. Sequencing depth was assumed to be roughly uniform across donors in the presence/absence analyses, though that assumption may not hold. In a later genetic analysis, a missense DCLRE1C variant was associated with V-gene and J-gene trimming of TCR beta chains, and the association was replicated in an independent cohort. An earlier analysis of 450 to 750 of the donors showed that most TCR beta V segments appeared in productive rearrangements either about 87% or about 30% of the time, which broadly matched IMGT annotations. Because HLA typing was missing for some donors at each locus, association tests included only the typed subset. The study gave a list of under 200 TCR beta chains associated with cytomegalovirus. When HLA alleles, especially DR and DQ, strongly co-occurred, attributing TCR associations to individual alleles was difficult. In a later analysis, most CMV-associated TCR beta chains were found to appear HLA-restricted, with HLA associations seemingly driven largely by CMV exposure. Several of the top co-occurrence clusters appeared to be linked to parvovirus B19, influenza, CMV and Epstein-Barr virus, according to a later analysis. The classifier was reported to diagnose cytomegalovirus status with high specificity and sensitivity in both the original and validation cohorts. A cluster of highly shared sequence variants was judged likely to represent a technical artifact of the sequencing pipeline. Because counts were too low, about 18 rarely observed V segments, including chromosome 9 orphons, were excluded from the earlier analysis of under 650 of the donors. A further reported finding was that TCR beta sequences accurately predicted the HLA-A and HLA-B alleles for most subjects in the first cohort. For the cohort, immune exposure information was limited to CMV serostatus. It was suggested by the authors that the approach could potentially be generalized to other disease states and immunological phenotypes.

The cohort comprised some 680 healthy bone marrow donors. All cohort members were sampled while nominally healthy, although unrecorded immune exposures were likely present. The donor was CMV seropositive and was included in the group of 270 or so seropositive cohort members. Each donor provided a peripheral blood sample, and peripheral blood mononuclear cells were used for TCR beta sequencing. Genomic DNA extraction from the blood cell samples was performed with the Qiagen DNeasy Blood Extraction Kit. The method behind the library was the immunoSEQ multiplex PCR assay. A mixture of 60 forward primers for TCR Vbeta segments and 13 reverse primers for TCR Jbeta segments was used in the multiplex PCR. The CDR3 region of rearranged TCR beta genes was amplified from genomic DNA with a multiplex PCR assay. Amplified TCR beta libraries were sequenced as 87-base-pair reads on the Illumina HiSeq System. The authors' analysis ran thus. A later analysis counted 75 million to 100 million unique TCR beta chains across the 666 repertoires, and roughly 9.9 million of these chains were shared by at least two donors. Raw reads were error-corrected and collapsed into unique sequences by a nearest-neighbor algorithm in which closely related sequences were merged to remove PCR and sequencing errors. CDR3 sequences were aligned to IMGT reference sequences to assign V, D and J gene segments. For a sequence to be retained, at least a six-nucleotide match to both a V gene segment and a J gene segment was required. Rearrangements were classified as productive when the CDR3 lacked stop codons and remained in frame with V and J, and all other rearrangements were classified as non-productive. CDR3 was defined according to IMGT convention as the region running from the second conserved V-encoded cysteine to the conserved J-encoded phenylalanine. The earlier analysis of about 530 of the donors excluded any sequence lacking an unambiguous match to a single V gene segment. In an earlier analysis of 450 to 700 of the donors, V segments were called functional above 56.7% productive rearrangements and were called segregating when the between-donor standard deviation exceeded 5%. A statistical classification framework was developed to diagnose cytomegalovirus status using the catalog of TCR beta chain sequences. In a later analysis, V and J genes were assigned by comparing TCR nucleotide sequences against IMGT/GENE-DB human TR gene sequences. Using the TCRdist pipeline, a later analysis assigned CDR3 sequences along with most-parsimonious VDJ recombination scenarios. In a later analysis, each TCR beta chain was defined by its CDR3 amino acid sequence together with its V-gene family, and reads without a unique V-gene family were excluded. As a way to deal with suspected cross-contamination and a sequencing artifact, a later analysis dropped 450 to 600 nucleotide sequences that were highly shared and had low generation probability. For each public chain, a later analysis derived a clonal expansion index from normalized ranks of inferred template counts within each repertoire. In a later analysis, generation probabilities were computed with a VDJ recombination model fitted to out-of-frame rearrangements, and the resulting probabilities were checked against IGoR. A later analysis scored TCR-TCR, TCR-HLA and TCR-CMV co-occurrence with hypergeometric tests, applying a repertoire-size bias correction to TCR pairs. False discovery rates were estimated in a later analysis by permuting HLA or CMV assignments 20 times. In a later analysis, co-occurring TCRs were grouped using DBSCAN, with TCRdist sequence similarity added in when clustering inside HLA-allele-positive subsets. Co-occurrence clustering excluded repertoires with fewer than 30,000 or more than 120,000 public chains, plus five with anomalous nucleotide sharing. TCRdb obtained this table from immuneACCESS and retained in-frame rearrangements with V and J assigned. These tables miss some clones; where compared with another copy, unresolved V genes account for less than half of the shortfall, and the remainder is unexplained. D and trimming were read from the DNA, whereas the V and J calls and clone size are those reported in that table. The sample includes about 130,000 clones, with roughly 10% observed a single time. Roughly 4.6% of the sample goes to the ten largest clones.

On this clone: Its antigen remains undetermined. No much larger clone exists at a distance of one base, and base qualities are not known.

Sequencing was performed on PBMCs. This TCR was recovered from a woman under 30 in good health and CMV-seropositive.

DNA sequence: TGTGCCAGCAGCTTGTGGCTCAGAACTGAAGCTTTCTTT. Translated, it gives CASSLWLRTEAFF. The chain is made from TRBV5-4 and TRBJ1-1; the D gene identity is not certain. CDR1 and CDR2, per the germline V gene (reference sequence), are SGHNT and YYREEE. The V end loses 1 base and the J end loses 5 bases, and a stretch of 9 bases separates them. From the cysteine up to the phenylalanine, the CDR3 has a length of 13 residues. This entry keeps only the CDR3 DNA: 39 bases, framed from base 1.